Below are 28 T cell receptor beta chains sequenced from a single sample in a study of response to subunit inactivated influenza vaccine. A single record per CDR3 protein comes from TCRdb applying MiXCR to the RT-PCR reads. The sample has around 480,000 distinct CDR3 sequences, 16% seen once. The material was CD4+ T cells sorted from PBMCs, obtained less than 25 months after vaccination. The receptor source for this set is a man aged 50 to 69 who received an inactivated influenza vaccine.

This clonotype was recorded at least ten times. CDR3 sequence reads: CASSLEDTYEQYF. CDR3 DNA: TGCGCCAGCAGCTTGGAGGATACTTACGAGCAGTACTTC. The chain joins TRBV5-1 to TRBJ2-7; D gene unclear. From germline, CDR1 is SGHRS and CDR2 YFSETQ. V gave up 0 bases and J gave up 4 bases, with 8 bases separating them. The CDR3 runs to 13 residues. Based on the CDR3 plus reference TRBV5-1 and TRBJ2-7, the full variable domain is KAGVTQTPRYLIKTRGQQVTLSCSPISGHRSVSWYQQTPGQGLQFLFEYFSETQRNKGNFPGRFSGRQFSNSRSEMNVSTLELGDSALYLCASSLEDTYEQYFGPGTRLTVT.

The chain recombines TRBV12-3 or TRBV12-4 with TRBJ1-4; 9 nucleotides align to TRBD1. V shed 7 bases and J 8 bases; nucleotides not matched to a gene: 5. This CDR3 has 13 residues. As DNA, the CDR3 is TGTGCCAGCACCGGGACAGGGAAGGAAAAACTGTTTTTT. Translated, it gives CASTGTGKEKLFF.

The gene calls are TRBV24-1 and TRBJ2-7, with a tentative D call TRBD2 (5 bases). The CDR3 runs 13 residues. Trimming stripped 2 bases from V and 4 bases from J, with 8 bases between. From germline, CDR1 is KGHDR and CDR2 SFDVKD. The CDR3 DNA is TGTGCCACCAGTGATTCCGGGGTTTACGAGCAGTACTTC. The encoded protein is CATSDSGVYEQYF.

This clonotype was picked up many times. This sequence joins TRBV4-2 and TRBJ1-2; D is uncertain. V lost 0 bases and J 8 bases, leaving 19 bases between the germline ends. In germline, CDR1 is LGHNA, CDR2 YNFKEQ. This CDR3 region has 16 residues. This CDR3 reads CASSQDLTGGLGGYTF. The DNA for the CDR3 is TGTGCCAGCAGCCAAGATCTGACCGGAGGACTTGGAGGCTACACCTTC.

This clonotype has only a few counts. The V call is TRBV9, the J call TRBJ1-4, with D perhaps matching TRBD1 (5 bases). The V end was cut by 0 bases, the J end by 8 bases, with 14 bases between. The CDR3 runs to 15 residues. The germline V gene has CDR1 SGDLS and CDR2 YYNGEE. The CDR3 spells CASSVAAGTREKLFF. DNA of the CDR3: TGTGCCAGCAGCGTAGCGGCAGGGACGCGCGAAAAACTGTTTTTT.

The chain combines TRBV9 with TRBJ2-1; D not certain. Trimming took 0 bases from V and 0 from J, leaving 7 bases between them. Germline loops: CDR1 SGDLS, CDR2 YYNGEE. This CDR3 has 15 amino acids. In nucleotides, the CDR3 is TGTGCCAGCAGCGTAGGGCAGGACTCCTACAATGAGCAGTTCTTC. Its protein product is CASSVGQDSYNEQFF.

The chain uses TRBV5-1 and TRBJ2-3, with 7 bases fitting TRBD2. There are 15 residues in the CDR3. V was clipped by 2 bases and J by 8 bases; unmatched bases: 11. Germline V lookup: CDR1 SGHRS, CDR2 YFSETQ. The CDR3 protein is CASSLASGEWGTQYF. In nucleotides, the CDR3 is TGCGCCAGCAGCTTAGCTAGCGGAGAATGGGGTACGCAGTATTTT.

Many counts were recorded for this clonotype. The chain couples TRBV7-2 to TRBJ1-1, with TRBD1 as a possible D gene (5 bases). Germline values: CDR1 SGHTA, CDR2 FQGNSA. Trimming stripped 7 bases from V and 1 base from J, with 16 bases between. CDR3 size: 15 residues. Here the CDR3 DNA reads TGTGCCAGCACTCAAAGGGGCTCGGGGAACACTGAAGCTTTCTTT. Amino acids: CASTQRGSGNTEAFF.

This clonotype was counted a few times. The CDR3, as DNA: TGTGCCAGCAGTGATCGGGGGAGAGGAGATACGCAGTATTTT. Its protein is CASSDRGRGDTQYF. The chain uses TRBV2 and TRBJ2-3, with D possibly being TRBD2 (6 bases). Trimming took 3 bases from V and 5 from J, leaving 12 bases between them. The germline CDR1 and CDR2 sequences are SNHLY and FYNNEI. The CDR3 runs 14 residues. The full variable domain, its missing parts supplied by reference TRBV2 and TRBJ2-3, is EPEVTQTPSHQVTQMGQEVILRCVPISNHLYFYWYRQILGQKVEFLVSFYNNEISEKSEIFDDQFSVERPDGSNFTLKIRSTKLEDSAMYFCASSDRGRGDTQYFGPGTRLTVL.

In its sample, this clonotype was seen a few times. This chain's CDR3 is CASSWKAGEKLFF. CDR3 coding DNA: TGTGCCAGCAGTTGGAAGGCGGGTGAAAAACTGTTTTTT. This chain uses TRBV12-3 or TRBV12-4 with TRBJ1-4; no definite D call. The ends were cut back, 4 bases at V and 7 bases at J, with 10 bases in the middle. The CDR3 covers 13 residues.

This clonotype appeared a few times. The genes are TRBV4-3 and TRBJ2-7; 8 bases match TRBD2. The CDR3 spans 14 residues. After removal of 0 bases from V and 11 bases from J, the junction contained 9 bases not matched to a gene. Germline loops: CDR1 LGHNA, CDR2 YSLEER. The CDR3 protein is CASSQDARAGVKYF. The CDR3 DNA is TGCGCCAGCAGCCAAGATGCTCGAGCGGGAGTCAAGTACTTC.

This clonotype was detected many times. The rearrangement links TRBV3-1 to TRBJ2-3; D gene ambiguous. Deletions cut 4 bases from V and 7 bases from J, with 9 bases between. Germline CDR1 is LGHDT and CDR2 is YNNKEL (reference sequence). CDR3 length: 12 amino acids. The CDR3 spells CASSPQENTQYF. CDR3 nucleotide sequence: TGTGCCAGCAGCCCACAAGAAAATACGCAGTATTTT.

V usage is TRBV27 and J usage is TRBJ1-4; the D gene is possibly TRBD1 (5 bases). The germline CDR1 and CDR2 sequences are MNHEY and SMNVEV (reference sequence). Deletions cut 6 bases from V and 0 bases from J, with 14 bases between. This CDR3 is 16 amino acids long. Here the CDR3 reads CASRPDSLATNEKLFF. DNA for the CDR3: TGTGCCAGCAGACCCGACAGCCTTGCAACTAATGAAAAACTGTTTTTT.

This clonotype has more than one count but fewer than ten. The chain has TRBV5-1 and TRBJ2-7, with D perhaps matching TRBD2 (5 bases). Trimming shortened V by 0 bases and J by 5 bases, and 12 bases separated the two germline ends. Germline V gene data show CDR1 as SGHRS and CDR2 as YFSETQ. The length of the CDR3 is 14 residues. DNA for the CDR3: TGCGCCAGCAGCTTGGTCCGTTCGGGGAACGAGCAGTACTTC. It is translated as CASSLVRSGNEQYF.

The rearrangement links TRBV14 to TRBJ1-6; 8 bases fit TRBD1. The CDR3 extends over 14 amino acids. Germline V gene sequence: CDR1 SGHDN, CDR2 FVKESK. The V and J ends lost 3 bases and 9 bases, in that order; junction bases with no gene match: 4. The CDR3 loop reads CASSQTGDFSPLHF. The DNA of the CDR3 is TGTGCCAGCAGCCAGACAGGGGATTTTTCACCCCTCCACTTT.

This clonotype has a handful of counts. The chain employs TRBV29-1 and TRBJ2-7; unclear D gene. V was cut by 5 bases and J by 3 bases, with 14 bases left in between. The germline CDR1 and CDR2 sequences are SQVTM and ANQGSEA. The CDR3 totals 13 residues. The CDR3 spells CSVLVQTNYEQYF. The CDR3 DNA reads TGCAGCGTTTTGGTTCAGACAAACTACGAGCAGTACTTC.

The chain uses TRBV3-1 and TRBJ1-1; D is ambiguous. The CDR3 covers 12 residues. V gave up 8 bases and J gave up 10 bases, with 17 bases separating them. The V gene's germline CDR1 is LGHDT and CDR2 YNNKEL (reference sequence). CDR3 residues: CASGDRRRSAFF. The CDR3 DNA reads as TGTGCCAGCGGCGATCGACGGAGGTCAGCTTTCTTT.

The V gene is TRBV4-2, the J gene TRBJ1-2; D not certain. Germline V CDR1 and CDR2: LGHNA, YNFKEQ. The V gene lost 0 bases and the J gene lost 8 bases, with 22 bases spanning the gap. The CDR3 totals 17 residues. The CDR3 loop is CASSQDHSSGRMYGYTF. CDR3 coding DNA: TGTGCCAGCAGCCAAGACCACAGCTCCGGCAGAATGTACGGCTACACCTTC.

This clonotype turned up a few times. The rearrangement joins TRBV2 to TRBJ2-3; 11 bases fit TRBD2. Losses at the gene ends were 5 bases for V and 2 bases for J; bases not matched to a gene: 12. The length of the CDR3 is 18 residues. CDR1 and CDR2 from the germline V gene are SNHLY and FYNNEI. CDR3 sequence (DNA): TGTGCCAGCAGTCAGACGTATAGCGGGGGGGCCTTCACAGATACGCAGTATTTT. It yields the protein CASSQTYSGGAFTDTQYF.

CDR3 in amino acids: CASSQGLPGNNEQYF. CDR3 bases: TGTGCCAGCAGCCAAGGGTTGCCCGGTAACAATGAGCAGTACTTC. The chain links TRBV3-1 to TRBJ2-1; D gene ambiguous. The J call is in doubt because the DNA end fits TRBJ2-7 better. The CDR3 runs to 15 residues. The germline gives CDR1 LGHDT, CDR2 YNNKEL (reference sequence).

The chain uses TRBV20-1 and TRBJ2-1, with D tentatively TRBD2 (6 bases). Germline V gene sequence: CDR1 DFQATT, CDR2 SNEGSKA (reference sequence). V was trimmed by 3 bases and J by 4 bases, leaving 10 bases between them. The CDR3 length is 13 residues. CDR3 region: CSASGGMYNEQFF. CDR3 nucleotides: TGCAGTGCTAGCGGGGGTATGTACAATGAGCAGTTCTTC.

V is TRBV3-1 and J is TRBJ2-5; D possibly corresponds to TRBD1 (6 bases). V dropped 3 bases and J dropped 6 bases, with 11 bases sitting between them. Germline V gene sequence: CDR1 LGHDT, CDR2 YNNKEL (reference sequence). CDR3 length: 13 amino acids. CDR3 coding DNA: TGTGCCAGCAGCCACTCAGGGGAACAGACCCAGTACTTC. The encoded protein is CASSHSGEQTQYF.

The chain combines TRBV15 with TRBJ2-7; D might be TRBD1 (5 bases). V lost 1 base to trimming and J lost 4 bases, with 8 bases between them. The germline V gene has CDR1 LNHNV and CDR2 YYDKDF (reference sequence). The CDR3 is 13 residues long. For the CDR3, the DNA is TGTGCCACCAGCAGAGCTAGGGGTTACGAGCAGTACTTC. This translates into CATSRARGYEQYF. The variable domain in full, completed from reference TRBV15 and TRBJ2-7, reads DAMVIQNPRYQVTQFGKPVTLSCSQTLNHNVMYWYQQKSSQAPKLLFHYYDKDFNNEADTPDNFQSRRPNTSFCFLDIRSPGLGDTAMYLCATSRARGYEQYFGPGTRLTVT.

This chain joins TRBV4-1 and TRBJ2-7; 9 bases match TRBD1. Germline CDR1 and CDR2: MGHRA and YSYEKL. V shed 2 bases, J shed 5 bases, and the junction held 10 bases outside the gene matches. The CDR3 spans 16 residues. Written as DNA, the CDR3 is TGCGCCAGCAGCCAACGACCGGGACAGGGAAAACACGAGCAGTACTTC. Translation gives CASSQRPGQGKHEQYF.

This clonotype was counted between two and nine times. The rearrangement joins TRBV9 to TRBJ2-7, with D perhaps assigned TRBD1 or TRBD2 (5 bases each). From germline, CDR1 is SGDLS and CDR2 YYNGEE. The V end lost 4 bases, the J end lost 0 bases, and 17 bases lay between the germline ends. The CDR3 length is 16 residues. The CDR3 here is CASSSYPGRLSYEQYF. The CDR3 coding sequence is TGTGCCAGCAGCTCTTATCCGGGACGCCTCTCCTACGAGCAGTACTTC.

V and J are TRBV20-1 and TRBJ2-1; TRBD2 agrees at 12 bases. V lost 3 bases and J lost 7; bases outside the gene matches: 16. Per germline, CDR1 DFQATT and CDR2 SNEGSKA (reference sequence). CDR3 length: 18 amino acids. The DNA for the CDR3 is TGCAGTGCTAGGGAAAGTGGAATAACTAGCGGGAGGATAAATGAGCAGTTCTTC. Translating it yields CSARESGITSGRINEQFF.

The chain employs TRBV29-1 and TRBJ2-2, with TRBD2 as a possible D gene (5 bases). Germline V gene sequence: CDR1 SQVTM, CDR2 ANQGSEA. The CDR3 spans 13 residues. The V end was cut by 5 bases, the J end by 5 bases, with 12 bases between. In DNA form, the CDR3 reads TGCAGCGTTACTAGGTCGGTGACCGGGGAGCTGTTTTTT. Protein product: CSVTRSVTGELFF.

This clonotype came up a few times. V is TRBV10-3 and J is TRBJ1-2; D is unresolved. Trimming cost V 0 bases and J 1 base, with 9 bases left between them. Germline V gives CDR1 ENHRY, CDR2 SYGVKD. The CDR3 runs to 15 residues. The CDR3 loop reads CAISESTTFNYGYTF. In DNA, the CDR3 is TGTGCCATCAGTGAGTCTACGACATTTAACTATGGCTACACCTTC.